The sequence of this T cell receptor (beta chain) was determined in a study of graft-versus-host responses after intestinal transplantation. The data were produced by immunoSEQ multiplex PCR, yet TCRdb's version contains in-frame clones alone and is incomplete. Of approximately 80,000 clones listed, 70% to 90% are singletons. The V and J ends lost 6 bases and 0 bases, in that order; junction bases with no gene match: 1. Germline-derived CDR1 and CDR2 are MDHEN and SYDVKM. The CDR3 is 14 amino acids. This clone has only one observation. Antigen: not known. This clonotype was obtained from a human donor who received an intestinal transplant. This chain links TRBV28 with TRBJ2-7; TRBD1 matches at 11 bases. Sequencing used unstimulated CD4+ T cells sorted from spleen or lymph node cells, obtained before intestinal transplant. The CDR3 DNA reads TGTGCCAGCAGGGGGACAGGGGGCTCCTACGAGCAGTACTTC. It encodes CASRGTGGSYEQYF. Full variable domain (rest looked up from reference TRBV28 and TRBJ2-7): DVKVTQSSRYLVKRTGEKVFLECVQDMDHENMFWYRQDPGLGLRLIYFSYDVKMKEKGDIPEGYSVSREKKERFSLILESASTNQTSMYLCASRGTGGSYEQYFGPGTRLTVT.